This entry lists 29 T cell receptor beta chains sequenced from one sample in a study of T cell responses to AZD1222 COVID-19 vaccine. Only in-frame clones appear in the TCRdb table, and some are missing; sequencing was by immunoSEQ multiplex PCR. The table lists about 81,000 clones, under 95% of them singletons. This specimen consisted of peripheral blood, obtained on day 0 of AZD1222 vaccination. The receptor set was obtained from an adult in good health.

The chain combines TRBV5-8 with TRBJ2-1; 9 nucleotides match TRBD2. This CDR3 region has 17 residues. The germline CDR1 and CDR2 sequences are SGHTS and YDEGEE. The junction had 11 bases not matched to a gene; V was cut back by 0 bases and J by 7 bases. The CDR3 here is CASSLVVHSGRSNEQFF. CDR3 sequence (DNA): TGTGCCAGCAGCTTGGTTGTCCATAGCGGGAGATCGAATGAGCAGTTCTTC. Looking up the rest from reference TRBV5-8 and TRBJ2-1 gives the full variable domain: EAGVTQSPTHLIKTRGQQATLRCSPISGHTSVYWYQQALGLGLQFLLWYDEGEERNRGNFPPRFSGRQFPNYSSELNVNALELEDSALYLCASSLVVHSGRSNEQFFGPGTRLTVL.

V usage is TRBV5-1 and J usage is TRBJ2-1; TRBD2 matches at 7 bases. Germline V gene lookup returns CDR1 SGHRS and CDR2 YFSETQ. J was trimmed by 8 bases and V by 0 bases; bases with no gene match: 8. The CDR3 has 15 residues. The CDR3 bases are TGCGCCAGCAGCTTGGGTCTGCGGGAGCAAGATGAGCAGTTCTTC. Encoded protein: CASSLGLREQDEQFF.

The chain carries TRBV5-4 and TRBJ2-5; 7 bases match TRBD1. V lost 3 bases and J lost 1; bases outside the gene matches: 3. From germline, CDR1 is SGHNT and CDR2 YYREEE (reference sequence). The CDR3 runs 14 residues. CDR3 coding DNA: TGTGCCAGCAGCTCCGGACAGGTCCAAGAGACCCAGTACTTC. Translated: CASSSGQVQETQYF.

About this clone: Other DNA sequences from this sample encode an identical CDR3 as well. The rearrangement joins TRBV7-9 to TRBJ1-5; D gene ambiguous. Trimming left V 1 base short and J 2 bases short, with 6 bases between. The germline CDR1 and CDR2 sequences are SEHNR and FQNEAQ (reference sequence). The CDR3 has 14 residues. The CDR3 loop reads CASSLEGGNQPQHF. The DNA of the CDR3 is TGTGCCAGCAGCTTAGAAGGCGGCAATCAGCCCCAGCATTTT.

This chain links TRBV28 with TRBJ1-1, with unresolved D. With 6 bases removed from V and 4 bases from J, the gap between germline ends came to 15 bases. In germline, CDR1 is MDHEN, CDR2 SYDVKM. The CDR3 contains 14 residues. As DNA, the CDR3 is TGTGCCAGCAGCCGTCGCAGCGGAGTCACTGAAGCTTTCTTT. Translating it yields CASSRRSGVTEAFF.

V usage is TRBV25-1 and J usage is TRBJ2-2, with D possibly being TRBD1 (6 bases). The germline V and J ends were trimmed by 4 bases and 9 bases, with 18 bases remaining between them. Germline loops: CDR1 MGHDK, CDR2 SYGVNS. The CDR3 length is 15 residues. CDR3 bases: TGTGCCAGCAGTGGATCAGGGGTTGTTGGCAGGGAGCTGTTTTTT. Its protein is CASSGSGVVGRELFF. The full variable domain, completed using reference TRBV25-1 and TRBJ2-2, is EADIYQTPRYLVIGTGKKITLECSQTMGHDKMYWYQQDPGMELHLIHYSYGVNSTEKGDLSSESTVSRIRTEHFPLTLESARPSHTSQYLCASSGSGVVGRELFFGEGSRLTVL.

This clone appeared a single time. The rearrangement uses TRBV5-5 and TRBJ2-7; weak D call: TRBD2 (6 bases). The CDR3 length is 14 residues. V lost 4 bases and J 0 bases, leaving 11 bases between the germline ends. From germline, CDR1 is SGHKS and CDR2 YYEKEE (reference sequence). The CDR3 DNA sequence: TGTGCCAGCAGCCTGGGGGGAGCCTCCTACGAGCAGTACTTC. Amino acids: CASSLGGASYEQYF.

CDR3 sequence: CASSLGGRGDEQYF. The CDR3 coding sequence is TGTGCCAGCAGCTTAGGCGGGAGAGGTGACGAGCAGTACTTC. This chain joins TRBV7-2 and TRBJ2-7; 7 bases line up with TRBD2. V lost 1 base to trimming and J lost 5 bases; unmatched junction nucleotides: 5. The CDR3 has 14 amino acids. In germline, CDR1 is SGHTA, CDR2 FQGNSA.

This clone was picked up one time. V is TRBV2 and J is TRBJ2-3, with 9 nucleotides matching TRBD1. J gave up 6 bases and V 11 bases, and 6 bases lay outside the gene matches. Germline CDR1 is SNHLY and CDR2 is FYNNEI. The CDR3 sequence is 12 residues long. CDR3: CAGDRVGDTQYF. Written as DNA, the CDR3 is TGTGCCGGGGACAGGGTCGGTGATACGCAGTATTTT.

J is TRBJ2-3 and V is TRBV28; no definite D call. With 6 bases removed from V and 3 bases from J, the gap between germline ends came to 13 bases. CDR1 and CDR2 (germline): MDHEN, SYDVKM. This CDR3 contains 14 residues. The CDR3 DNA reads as TGTGCCAGCAGACCTACTACGATTACAGATACGCAGTATTTT. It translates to CASRPTTITDTQYF.

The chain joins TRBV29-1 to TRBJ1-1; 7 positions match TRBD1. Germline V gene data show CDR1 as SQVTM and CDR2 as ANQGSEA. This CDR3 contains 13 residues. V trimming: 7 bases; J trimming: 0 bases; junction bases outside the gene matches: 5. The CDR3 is CSATGYMNTEAFF. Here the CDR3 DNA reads TGCAGCGCGACAGGGTACATGAACACTGAAGCTTTCTTT.

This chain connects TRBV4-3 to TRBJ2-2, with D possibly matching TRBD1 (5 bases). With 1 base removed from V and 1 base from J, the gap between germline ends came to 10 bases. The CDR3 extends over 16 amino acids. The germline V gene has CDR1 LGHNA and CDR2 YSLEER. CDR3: CASSQGPRENTGELFF. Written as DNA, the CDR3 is TGCGCCAGCAGCCAAGGCCCCAGGGAGAACACCGGGGAGCTGTTTTTT.

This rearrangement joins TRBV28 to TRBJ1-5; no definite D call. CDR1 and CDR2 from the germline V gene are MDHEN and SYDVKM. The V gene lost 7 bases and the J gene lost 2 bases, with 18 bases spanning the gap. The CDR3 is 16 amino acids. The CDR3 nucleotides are TGTGCCAGCACCTCCCTCAGGAACCGCGGCAATCAGCCCCAGCATTTT. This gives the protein CASTSLRNRGNQPQHF.

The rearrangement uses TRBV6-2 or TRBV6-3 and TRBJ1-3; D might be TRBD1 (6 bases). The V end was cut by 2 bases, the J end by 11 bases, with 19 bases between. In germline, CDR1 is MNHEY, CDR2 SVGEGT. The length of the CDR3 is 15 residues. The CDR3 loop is CASSYGEDSPGPIYF. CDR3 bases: TGTGCCAGCAGTTACGGCGAGGACAGTCCGGGGCCCATATATTTT.

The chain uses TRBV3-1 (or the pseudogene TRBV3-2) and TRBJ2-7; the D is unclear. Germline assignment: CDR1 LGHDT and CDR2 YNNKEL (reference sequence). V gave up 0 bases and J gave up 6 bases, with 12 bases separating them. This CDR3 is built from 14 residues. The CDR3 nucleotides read TGTGCCAGCAGCCAAGATCGATCTCGGCGCGAGCAGTACTTC. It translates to CASSQDRSRREQYF.

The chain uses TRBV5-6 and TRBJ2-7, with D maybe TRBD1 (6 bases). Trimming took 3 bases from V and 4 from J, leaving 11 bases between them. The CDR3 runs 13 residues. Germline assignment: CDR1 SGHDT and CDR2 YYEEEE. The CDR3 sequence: CASSSGHGYEQYF. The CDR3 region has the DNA TGTGCCAGCAGCTCGGGACATGGATACGAGCAGTACTTC.

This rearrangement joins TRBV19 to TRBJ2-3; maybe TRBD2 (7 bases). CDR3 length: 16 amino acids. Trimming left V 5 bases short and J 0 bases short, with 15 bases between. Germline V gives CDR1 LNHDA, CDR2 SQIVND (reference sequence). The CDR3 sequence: CASSSWSGTSTDTQYF. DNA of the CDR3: TGTGCCAGTAGTTCGTGGAGCGGGACAAGCACAGATACGCAGTATTTT.

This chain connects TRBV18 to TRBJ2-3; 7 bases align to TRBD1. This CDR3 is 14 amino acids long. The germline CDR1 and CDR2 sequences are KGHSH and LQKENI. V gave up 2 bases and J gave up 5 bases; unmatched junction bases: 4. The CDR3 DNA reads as TGTGCCAGCTCACCAGGCCAGGGGGTAGATACGCAGTATTTT. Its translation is CASSPGQGVDTQYF.

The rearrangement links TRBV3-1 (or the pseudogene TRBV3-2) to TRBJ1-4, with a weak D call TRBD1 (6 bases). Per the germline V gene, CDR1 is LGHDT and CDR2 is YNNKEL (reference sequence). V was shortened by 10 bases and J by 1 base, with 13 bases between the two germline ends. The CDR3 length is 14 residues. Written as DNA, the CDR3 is TGTGCCACGCGACAGGATCGAACTAATGAAAAACTGTTTTTT. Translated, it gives CATRQDRTNEKLFF.

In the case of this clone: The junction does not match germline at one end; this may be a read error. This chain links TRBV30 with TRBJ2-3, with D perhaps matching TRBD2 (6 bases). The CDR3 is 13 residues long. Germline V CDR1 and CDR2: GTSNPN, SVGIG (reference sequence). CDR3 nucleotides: TGTGCCCGGAGGGGACCGAGCACAGATACGCAGTATTTT. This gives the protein CARRGPSTDTQYF.

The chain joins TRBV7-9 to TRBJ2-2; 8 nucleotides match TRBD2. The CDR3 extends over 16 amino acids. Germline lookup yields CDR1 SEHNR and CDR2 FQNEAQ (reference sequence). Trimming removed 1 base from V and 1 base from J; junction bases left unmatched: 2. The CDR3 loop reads CASSLGLARNTGELFF. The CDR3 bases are TGTGCCAGCAGCTTAGGACTAGCGCGGAACACCGGGGAGCTGTTTTTT.

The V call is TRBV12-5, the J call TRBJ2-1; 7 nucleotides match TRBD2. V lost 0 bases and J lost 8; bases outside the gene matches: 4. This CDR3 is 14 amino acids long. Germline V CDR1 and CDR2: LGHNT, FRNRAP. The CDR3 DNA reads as TGTGCTAGTGGTTTGGTGGGAGGGCCCGATGAGCAGTTCTTC. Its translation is CASGLVGGPDEQFF.

CDR3 sequence (DNA): TGCGCCAGCAGCCTGGGACGAAACAATAACTATGGCTACACCTTC. It encodes CASSLGRNNNYGYTF. This chain joins TRBV4-1 and TRBJ1-2; TRBD1 might be the D (5 bases). In germline, CDR1 is MGHRA, CDR2 YSYEKL. The germline V and J ends were trimmed by 4 bases and 1 base, with 13 bases remaining between them. The CDR3 is 15 residues long.

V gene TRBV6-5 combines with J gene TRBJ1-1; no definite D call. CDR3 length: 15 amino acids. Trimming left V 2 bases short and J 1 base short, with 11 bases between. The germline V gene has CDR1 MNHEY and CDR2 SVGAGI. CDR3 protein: CASSYRSISNTEAFF. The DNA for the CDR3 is TGTGCCAGCAGTTACCGATCAATTTCGAACACTGAAGCTTTCTTT.

The CDR3 nucleotides are TGCGCCAGCAGCTTGCTAGCGGGAGGCCCGGGAACAGATACGCAGTATTTT. Translated: CASSLLAGGPGTDTQYF. The chain uses TRBV5-1 and TRBJ2-3; 11 positions match TRBD2. This CDR3 spans 17 amino acids. CDR1 and CDR2 (germline): SGHRS, YFSETQ. V was pared by 1 base and J by 3 bases, with 7 bases of the junction left unmatched.

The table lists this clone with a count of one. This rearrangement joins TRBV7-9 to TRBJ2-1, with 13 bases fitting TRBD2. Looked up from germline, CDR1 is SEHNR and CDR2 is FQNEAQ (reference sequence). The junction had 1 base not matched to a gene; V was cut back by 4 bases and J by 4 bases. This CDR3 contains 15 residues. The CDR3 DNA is TGTGCCAGCAGCTGGACTAGCGGGGGATACAATGAGCAGTTCTTC. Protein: CASSWTSGGYNEQFF.

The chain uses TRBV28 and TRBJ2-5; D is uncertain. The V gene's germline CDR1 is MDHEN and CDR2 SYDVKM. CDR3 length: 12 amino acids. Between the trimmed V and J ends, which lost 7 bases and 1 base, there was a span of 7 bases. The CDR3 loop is CASTTTQETQYF. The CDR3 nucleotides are TGTGCCAGCACCACTACCCAAGAGACCCAGTACTTC.

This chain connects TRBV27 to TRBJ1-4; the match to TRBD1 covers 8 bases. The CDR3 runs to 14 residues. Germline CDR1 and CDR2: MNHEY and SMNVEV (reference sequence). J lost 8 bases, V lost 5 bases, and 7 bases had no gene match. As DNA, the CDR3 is TGTGCCAGCAGTCCCCGGGACAGGCGGGAAAAACTGTTTTTT. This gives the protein CASSPRDRREKLFF. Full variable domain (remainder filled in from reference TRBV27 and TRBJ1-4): EAQVTQNPRYLITVTGKKLTVTCSQNMNHEYMSWYRQDPGLGLRQIYYSMNVEVTDKGDVPEGYKVSRKEKRNFPLILESPSPNQTSLYFCASSPRDRREKLFFGSGTQLSVL.

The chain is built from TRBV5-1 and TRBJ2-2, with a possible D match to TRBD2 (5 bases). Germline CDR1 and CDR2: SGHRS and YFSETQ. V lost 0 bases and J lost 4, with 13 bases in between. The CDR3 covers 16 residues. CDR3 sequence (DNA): TGCGCCAGCAGCTTGGAAGGCGGGCTGGGCACCGGGGAGCTGTTTTTT. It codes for CASSLEGGLGTGELFF.